The source of this TCR beta chain is a study of T cells in Graves' hyperthyroidism and ophthalmopathy. Amplified regions were TCR beta CDR3 sequences from RNA transcripts. The HTBI primer set was used in a first-round RT-PCR of the TCR CDR3. TCRdb reanalysed the multiplex PCR reads using MiXCR and keeps one entry per CDR3 protein. The data show around 570,000 distinct CDR3 sequences, about 20% seen once. This clonotype was seen many times. The germline gives CDR1 MNHEY, CDR2 SVGAGI. V was clipped by 2 bases and J by 4 bases; unmatched bases: 13. CDR3 length equals 17 residues. Sequenced material: blood. This clonotype was sampled from a man aged 35 to 55 with Graves' ophthalmopathy. This chain uses TRBV6-5 with TRBJ2-7, with TRBD2 matching over 8 bases. Here the CDR3 DNA reads TGTGCCAGCAGTTACGGCTTTTCCTGGCGGGGGGCATACGAGCAGTACTTC. Amino acid sequence: CASSYGFSWRGAYEQYF.